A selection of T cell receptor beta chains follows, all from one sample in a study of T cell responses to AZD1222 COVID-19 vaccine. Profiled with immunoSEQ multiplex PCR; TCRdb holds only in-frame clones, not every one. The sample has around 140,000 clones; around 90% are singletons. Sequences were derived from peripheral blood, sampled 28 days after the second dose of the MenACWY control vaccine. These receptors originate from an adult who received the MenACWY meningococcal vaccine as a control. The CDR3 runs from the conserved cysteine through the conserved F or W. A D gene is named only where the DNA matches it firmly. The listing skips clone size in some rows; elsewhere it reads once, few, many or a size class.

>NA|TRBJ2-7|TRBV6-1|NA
TGTGCCAGCAGTGAAGGGGACTCCTACGAGCAGTACTTC
CASSEGDSYEQYF
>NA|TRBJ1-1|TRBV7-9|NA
TGTGCCAGCAGCTTCTGGGTCGGCACTGAAGCTTTCTTT
CASSFWVGTEAFF
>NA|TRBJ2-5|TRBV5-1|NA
TGCGCCAGCAGCTTACAAGAGACCCAGTACTTC
CASSLQETQYF
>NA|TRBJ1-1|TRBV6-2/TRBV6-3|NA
TGTGCCAGCAGTTATGGGCGGACTGAAGCTTTCTTT
CASSYGRTEAFF
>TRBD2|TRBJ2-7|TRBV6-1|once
TGTGCCAGCAGTGAATTTAGCGGGAGCTCCTACGAGCAGTACTTC
CASSEFSGSSYEQYF
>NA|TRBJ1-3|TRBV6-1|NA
TGTGCCAGCAGTGAAGTGAGGGCTGGGGGTGGAAACACCATATATTTT
CASSEVRAGGGNTIYF
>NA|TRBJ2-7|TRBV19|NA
TGTGCCACCCGGGGGACACCCTCCTACGAGCAGTACTTC
CATRGTPSYEQYF
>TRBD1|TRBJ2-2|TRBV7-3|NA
TGTGCCACCGCCCCGACAGGGCCTAACACCGGGGAGCTGTTTTTT
CATAPTGPNTGELFF
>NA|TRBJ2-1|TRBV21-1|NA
TGTGCCAGCAGCAAACCGCACAATGAGCAGTTCTTC
CASSKPHNEQFF
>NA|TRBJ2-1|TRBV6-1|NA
TGTGCCAGCAGTGAAGGTGGGTTAGGAGAGCAGTTCTTC
CASSEGGLGEQFF
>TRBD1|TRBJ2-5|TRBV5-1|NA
TGCGCCAGCAGCCAAACAGGGGTACGGGAAGAGACCCAGTACTTC
CASSQTGVREETQYF